This T cell receptor (beta chain) is from a study of blood T cell repertoires in COVID-19. About the research overall: Acute-phase and convalescent COVID-19 samples originated in the United States, Italy and Spain. PBMCs, B-cell-depleted T cells, or T cells were the source of the cDNA or gDNA that made up the material.

As processed by the authors: Cell counts per sample came from amplifying reference gene primers. Sequencing used immunoSEQ multiplex PCR; TCRdb keeps in-frame clones, though not all of them. V and J calls and clone size are those listed in that table; D and trimming were worked out from the DNA. The table shows roughly 220,000 clones, with roughly 88% occurring only once. The CDR3 sequence is 16 residues long. CDR1 and CDR2 (germline): KGHDR, SFDVKD. The ends were cut back, 3 bases at V and 0 bases at J, with 10 bases in the middle. The sequence was obtained from a man under 40 who had recovered from COVID-19. The sequenced sample consisted of peripheral blood. This sequence joins TRBV24-1 and TRBJ1-4; D is unresolved. CDR3 bases: TGTGCCACCAGTGATGGCAGGCCTACAACTAATGAAAAACTGTTTTTT. Translating gives CATSDGRPTTNEKLFF.